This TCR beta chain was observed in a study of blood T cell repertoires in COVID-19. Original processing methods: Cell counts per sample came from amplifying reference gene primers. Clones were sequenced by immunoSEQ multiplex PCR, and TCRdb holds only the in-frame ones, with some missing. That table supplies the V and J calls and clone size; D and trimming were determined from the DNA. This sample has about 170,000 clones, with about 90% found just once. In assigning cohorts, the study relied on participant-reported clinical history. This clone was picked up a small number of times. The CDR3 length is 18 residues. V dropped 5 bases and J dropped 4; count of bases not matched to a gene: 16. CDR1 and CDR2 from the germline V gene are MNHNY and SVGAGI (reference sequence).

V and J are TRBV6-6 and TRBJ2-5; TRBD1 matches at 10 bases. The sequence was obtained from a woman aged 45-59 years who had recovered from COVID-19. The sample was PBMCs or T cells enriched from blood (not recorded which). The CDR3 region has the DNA TGTGCCAGCAGTCGGAGGACCTCGGACAGGGGGGTAGGAGAGACCCAGTACTTC. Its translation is CASSRRTSDRGVGETQYF.